Sequencing of this T cell receptor (beta chain) was carried out in a study of blood T cell repertoires in COVID-19. TCRdb keeps only in-frame clones here, not all; method: immunoSEQ multiplex PCR. Here the sample spans approximately 150,000 clones, around 82% being singletons. Trimming pared 4 bases from V and 2 bases from J, leaving 10 bases between. Germline V gene lookup returns CDR1 SGHRS and CDR2 YFSETQ. CDR3 length equals 13 residues. The sequenced sample consisted of peripheral blood. This TCR was sampled from a man between 60 and 70 years old with acute or convalescent COVID-19. The J gene is TRBJ2-7, the V gene TRBV5-1, with a possible D match to TRBD2 (5 bases). CDR3 amino acids: CASSGSFPYEQYF. DNA for the CDR3: TGCGCCAGCAGCGGGAGCTTCCCCTACGAGCAGTACTTC.